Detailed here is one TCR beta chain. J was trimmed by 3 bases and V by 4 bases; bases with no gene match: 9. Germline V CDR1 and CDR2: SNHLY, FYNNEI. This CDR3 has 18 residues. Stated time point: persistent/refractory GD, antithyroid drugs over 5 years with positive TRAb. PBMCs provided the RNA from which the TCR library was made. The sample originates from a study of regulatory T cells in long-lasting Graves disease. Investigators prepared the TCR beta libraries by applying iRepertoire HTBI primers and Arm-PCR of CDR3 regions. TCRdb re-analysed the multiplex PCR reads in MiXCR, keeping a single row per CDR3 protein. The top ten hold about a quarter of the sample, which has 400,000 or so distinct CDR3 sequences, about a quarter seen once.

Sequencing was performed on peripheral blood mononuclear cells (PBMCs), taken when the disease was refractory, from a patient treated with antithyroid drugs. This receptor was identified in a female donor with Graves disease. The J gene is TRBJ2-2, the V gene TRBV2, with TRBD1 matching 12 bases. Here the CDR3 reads CASSGGPGQGAHTGELFF. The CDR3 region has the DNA TGTGCCAGCAGTGGGGGACCGGGACAGGGGGCACACACCGGGGAGCTGTTTTTT.